This record covers a single T cell receptor beta chain. Its antigen is unknown. The PCR used 60 Vbeta and 13 Jbeta primers. TCRdb's table, derived via immunoSEQ multiplex PCR, lists solely in-frame clones and lacks some. Among some 130,000 clones, roughly 80% were seen once, and the ten largest hold under 2.5%. These data originate in a study of cytomegalovirus exposure and HLA in healthy donors. Study-wide findings and caveats: Indistinguishable V segments, including TRBV6-2 and TRBV6-3, were excluded. The sole available immune exposure information was CMV serostatus. Cytomegalovirus-associated TCR beta chains were listed, numbering 150 to 200. Generally TCR sequences proved uncommon, though certain public TCRs appeared in numerous donors.

Germline values: CDR1 MNHEY, CDR2 SMNVEV (reference sequence). J was trimmed by 3 bases and V by 5 bases; bases with no gene match: 3. CDR3 length: 15 residues. The clonotype originates from a man under 40 in good health and CMV-seronegative. This chain uses TRBV27 with TRBJ2-7; 14 bases are shared with TRBD2. Sequencing was carried out using PBMCs. CDR3 DNA sequence: TGTGCCAGCAGTCACGGACTAGCGGGAGGCTACGAGCAGTACTTC. Translation gives CASSHGLAGGYEQYF.